Below are 7 T cell receptor beta chains sequenced from a single sample in a study of shared clonotypes between healthy human individuals. Only in-frame clones appear in the TCRdb table, and some are missing; sequencing was by immunoSEQ multiplex PCR. The table shows about 680,000 clones, with more than 70% occurring only once. What was sequenced was memory CD4+ T cells sorted from blood. The sample's subset: CD45RA-negative fraction. Receptors originate from a woman in her twenties or thirties in good health.

The chain links TRBV11-3 to TRBJ2-1; TRBD2 matches at 12 bases. V gave up 3 bases and J gave up 8 bases; unmatched junction bases: 5. Germline CDR1 is SGHNT and CDR2 is YENEEA. The CDR3 extends over 15 amino acids. CDR3 sequence: CASSFGLAGSDEQFF. CDR3 DNA sequence: TGTGCCAGCAGCTTTGGACTAGCGGGATCGGATGAGCAGTTCTTC.

There are a few counts of this clone. The chain combines TRBV5-1 with TRBJ1-4; D not resolved. Trimming stripped 3 bases from V and 0 bases from J, with 9 bases between. This CDR3 has 15 amino acids. Germline V lookup: CDR1 SGHRS, CDR2 YFSETQ. CDR3 amino acids: CASSSSTATNEKLFF. CDR3 sequence (DNA): TGCGCCAGCAGCTCCTCGACGGCAACTAATGAAAAACTGTTTTTT.

There are a few counts of this clone. The chain recombines TRBV5-1 with TRBJ1-2; D is unclear. This CDR3 has 13 amino acids. From germline, CDR1 is SGHRS and CDR2 YFSETQ. The germline V and J ends were trimmed by 4 bases and 1 base, with 8 bases remaining between them. CDR3 coding DNA: TGCGCCAGCAGCCCGAGACTTAACTATGGCTACACCTTC. It specifies CASSPRLNYGYTF.

The rearrangement joins TRBV5-1 to TRBJ2-7; TRBD2 matches at 14 bases. The CDR3 is 14 amino acids. Germline CDR1 SGHRS, CDR2 YFSETQ. The trim removed 4 bases at V and 6 bases at J, leaving 3 bases unmatched. In DNA, the CDR3 is TGCGCCAGCAGCGGGGGACTAGCGGGAGCCGAGCAGTACTTC. The encoded protein is CASSGGLAGAEQYF.

The chain is built from TRBV6-5 and TRBJ1-1; 7 bases map to TRBD1. Unmatched junction bases numbered 8, after V lost 5 bases and J lost 2 bases. Looked up from germline, CDR1 is MNHEY and CDR2 is SVGAGI. CDR3 length equals 15 residues. CDR3 DNA: TGTGCCAGCAGTCCCCACCGGGACAGCAACACTGAAGCTTTCTTT. It encodes CASSPHRDSNTEAFF.

The chain joins TRBV7-6 to TRBJ2-5; 9 bases line up with TRBD2. The V gene end was trimmed by 7 bases and the J gene end by 4 bases; junction bases not matched to a gene: 13. The germline V gene has CDR1 SGHVS and CDR2 FNYEAQ. The CDR3 has 16 residues. In nucleotides, the CDR3 is TGTGCCAGCACGACCCGGGGCGGGAGGGCCTTAGAGACCCAGTACTTC. It encodes CASTTRGGRALETQYF.

J is TRBJ1-2 and V is TRBV5-1; 8 bases fit TRBD1. The CDR3 runs to 14 residues. J gave up 3 bases and V 1 base, and 2 bases lay outside the gene matches. Germline V lookup: CDR1 SGHRS, CDR2 YFSETQ. DNA for the CDR3: TGCGCCAGCAGCTTGATACAGGGGGACTATGGCTACACCTTC. This gives the protein CASSLIQGDYGYTF.